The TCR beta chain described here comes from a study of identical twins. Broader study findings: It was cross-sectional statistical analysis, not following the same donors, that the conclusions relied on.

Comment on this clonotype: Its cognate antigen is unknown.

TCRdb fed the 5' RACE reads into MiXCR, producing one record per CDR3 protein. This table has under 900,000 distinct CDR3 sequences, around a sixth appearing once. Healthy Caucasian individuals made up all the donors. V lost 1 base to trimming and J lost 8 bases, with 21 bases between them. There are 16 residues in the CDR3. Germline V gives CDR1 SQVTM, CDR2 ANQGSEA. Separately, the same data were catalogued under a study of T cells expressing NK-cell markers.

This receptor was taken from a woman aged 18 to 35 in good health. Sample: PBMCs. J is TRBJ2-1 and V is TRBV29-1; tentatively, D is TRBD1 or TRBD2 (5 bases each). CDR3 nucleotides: TGCAGCGTTGAAGGTTGGGACCAGAATAGTTACGATGAGCAGTTCTTC. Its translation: CSVEGWDQNSYDEQFF.